The rows below give T cell receptor beta chains drawn from one sample of a study of shared clonotypes between healthy human individuals. The repertoire was sequenced with immunoSEQ multiplex PCR; TCRdb's copy has only in-frame clones and lacks some. The sample lists hundreds of thousands of clones, around 74% occurring once. Specimen: memory CD4+ T cells sorted from blood. The receptors originated from a woman in her 30s in good health. Each CDR3 is given with its conserved first and last residue. D genes are given only for firm matches. Not all rows give a size; the values are once, few, many and, for expanded clones, a class.

TRBJ1-2 | TRBV5-6 | . | . | CASTPRGNIGYTF | TGTGCCAGCACCCCGAGGGGCAATATCGGCTACACCTTC
TRBJ2-1 | TRBV7-2 | . | . | CASSLVAQVLNEQFF | TGTGCCAGCAGCTTAGTGGCACAGGTGTTAAATGAGCAGTTCTTC
TRBJ2-7 | TRBV7-8 | . | . | CASSSRGGIGSYEQYF | TGTGCCAGCAGTTCCAGGGGGGGGATTGGATCCTACGAGCAGTACTTC
TRBJ1-2 | TRBV6-1 | . | . | CASTPATDYGYTF | TGTGCCAGCACCCCAGCCACCGACTATGGCTACACCTTC
TRBJ1-2 | TRBV5-1 | . | . | CASSTGTSNYGYTF | TGCGCCAGCAGCACCGGGACAAGTAACTATGGCTACACCTTC
TRBJ2-3 | TRBV28 | . | . | CASSRTAHTDTQYF | TGTGCCAGCAGTAGGACAGCCCACACAGATACGCAGTATTTT
TRBJ2-2 | TRBV5-1 | . | TRBD2 | CASSLELAGVYPGELFF | TGCGCCAGCAGCTTGGAACTAGCGGGAGTTTACCCCGGGGAGCTGTTTTTT
TRBJ2-7 | TRBV6-6 | . | TRBD2 | CASSYSGSSEQYF | TGTGCCAGCAGTTATAGCGGGAGTAGCGAGCAGTACTTC
TRBJ2-1 | TRBV7-3 | . | TRBD2 | CASSVTSGRASEQFF | TGTGCCAGCAGCGTAACTAGCGGGAGGGCCTCTGAGCAGTTCTTC
TRBJ2-2 | TRBV21-1 | . | . | CASNSTDRAGELFF | TGTGCCAGCAACTCGACAGACAGGGCCGGGGAGCTGTTTTTT
TRBJ2-5 | TRBV13 | . | TRBD2 | CASSLGGAGGRKTQYF | TGTGCCAGCAGCTTAGGTGGGGCGGGAGGGAGGAAGACCCAGTACTTC
TRBJ1-1 | TRBV10-2 | . | . | CASSELGVTEAFF | TGCGCCAGCAGTGAGTTGGGGGTAACTGAAGCTTTCTTT
TRBJ2-7 | TRBV6-5 | . | . | CASRDLALSSYEQYF | TGTGCCAGCAGAGATCTAGCGCTTAGCTCCTACGAGCAGTACTTC
TRBJ1-1 | TRBV14 | . | . | CASSQDIGAGNTEAFF | TGTGCCAGCAGCCAAGACATCGGGGCCGGAAACACTGAAGCTTTCTTT
TRBJ1-3 | TRBV6-1 | once | . | CASSERQSYFGNTIYF | TGTGCCAGCAGTGAACGACAGTCTTATTTTGGAAACACCATATATTTT
TRBJ2-3 | TRBV7-2 | . | . | CASSLGPLGHPAGDTQYF | TGTGCCAGCAGCTTGGGACCGCTAGGACACCCCGCGGGAGATACGCAGTATTTT
TRBJ2-5 | TRBV7-6 | . | TRBD2 | CASSLVPLAGGRETQYF | TGTGCCAGCAGCTTAGTCCCGCTAGCGGGAGGGAGGGAGACCCAGTACTTC
TRBJ2-1 | TRBV29-1 | . | TRBD2 | CSVDPGTSGPYYNEQFF | TGCAGCGTTGACCCCGGGACTAGCGGACCCTACTACAATGAGCAGTTCTTC
TRBJ1-3 | TRBV30 | . | . | CAWGNTGPRNTIYF | TGTGCCTGGGGTAACACAGGGCCCAGAAACACCATATATTTT
TRBJ1-5 | TRBV19 | . | . | CASSVLNQPQHF | TGTGCCAGTAGTGTCTTGAATCAGCCCCAGCATTTT
TRBJ2-7 | TRBV2 | . | TRBD2 | CASRDTSVWGTYEQYF | TGTGCCAGCAGGGATACTAGCGTCTGGGGGACCTACGAGCAGTACTTC
TRBJ2-3 | TRBV6-1 | few | . | CASSEQAGGTDTQYF | TGTGCCAGCAGTGAACAAGCCGGGGGCACAGATACGCAGTATTTT
TRBJ2-3 | TRBV5-4 | . | TRBD2 | CASSLGTSGRVLSYTDTQYF | TGTGCCAGCAGCCTAGGGACTAGCGGGAGAGTTTTGTCATACACAGATACGCAGTATTTT
TRBJ2-5 | TRBV30 | . | . | CAGDFGAKETQYF | TGTGCCGGGGACTTTGGGGCAAAAGAGACCCAGTACTTC
TRBJ2-3 | TRBV2 | few | . | CASSVGFGSTDTQYF | TGTGCCAGCAGTGTTGGTTTCGGTAGCACAGATACGCAGTATTTT
TRBJ2-1 | TRBV6-1 | . | . | CASSEGTGSSYNEQFF | TGTGCCAGCAGTGAAGGTACGGGAAGCTCCTACAATGAGCAGTTCTTC
TRBJ2-1 | TRBV4-2 | . | . | CASSPGTPRQGGEQFF | TGTGCCAGCAGCCCGGGGACTCCACGACAAGGGGGTGAGCAGTTCTTC
TRBJ1-1 | TRBV7-9 | . | TRBD1 | CASRKQGARTEAFF | TGTGCCAGCAGAAAACAGGGGGCGCGGACTGAAGCTTTCTTT
TRBJ2-5 | TRBV7-6 | few | TRBD1 | CASSLAGTGGRETQYF | TGTGCCAGCAGCTTAGCCGGGACAGGGGGCCGGGAGACCCAGTACTTC
TRBJ2-3 | TRBV7-8 | . | . | CASSKRKEFTDTQYF | TGTGCCAGCAGCAAAAGAAAGGAGTTCACGGATACGCAGTATTTT
TRBJ1-4 | TRBV6-6 | . | . | CASSYFGGSEKLFF | TGTGCCAGCAGTTATTTCGGGGGAAGTGAAAAACTGTTTTTT
TRBJ2-5 | TRBV10-2 | . | . | CASSQDRQETQYF | TGCGCCAGCAGCCAAGACAGACAAGAGACCCAGTACTTC
TRBJ2-3 | TRBV5-1 | . | TRBD2 | CASSLGAGTSGSFTDTQYF | TGCGCCAGCAGCTTGGGGGCCGGGACTAGCGGGTCATTCACAGATACGCAGTATTTT
TRBJ1-1 | TRBV6-5 | . | . | CASSPSTANTEAFF | TGTGCCAGCAGCCCATCCACAGCGAACACTGAAGCTTTCTTT
TRBJ2-5 | TRBV5-1 | . | . | CASSLSWETQYF | TGCGCCAGCAGCTTATCTTGGGAGACCCAGTACTTC
TRBJ2-2 | TRBV6-4 | . | . | CASSDRQDTGELFF | TGTGCCAGCAGTGACAGGCAGGACACCGGGGAGCTGTTTTTT
TRBJ2-2 | TRBV7-9 | once | TRBD2 | CASGALAGDIGELFF | TGTGCCTCTGGGGCGCTAGCGGGAGATATCGGGGAGCTGTTTTTT
TRBJ1-2 | TRBV19 | . | . | CASSIGSRGSGDGYTF | TGTGCCAGTAGTATCGGGTCGCGGGGGTCGGGCGATGGCTACACCTTC
TRBJ1-2 | TRBV15 | once | . | CATSRDLQEHYGYTF | TGTGCCACCAGCAGAGATCTACAGGAGCACTATGGCTACACCTTC